This TCR beta chain was identified in a study of cytomegalovirus exposure and HLA in healthy donors. PCR involved 60 Vbeta and 13 Jbeta primers. Assay used: immunoSEQ multiplex PCR; TCRdb lists only in-frame clones, some missing. The sample contains 150,000 to 200,000 clones, around 87% of which appear only once. Broader study findings: CMV serostatus was the sole immune exposure data available.

In this sample, this clone turned up a few times. Its antigen is not known. This CDR3 is also generated by other DNA sequences in the sample. The ends were cut back, 3 bases at V and 7 bases at J, with 7 bases in the middle. CDR3 length equals 11 residues. Germline CDR1 SQVTM, CDR2 ANQGSEA. The V call is TRBV29-1, the J call TRBJ2-1; D is uncertain. The source material was PBMCs. The receptor's source is a woman in her late teens or twenties in good health and CMV-seronegative. The CDR3 here is CSVEGSNEQFF. The CDR3, as DNA: TGCAGCGTTGAGGGCTCAAATGAGCAGTTCTTC.